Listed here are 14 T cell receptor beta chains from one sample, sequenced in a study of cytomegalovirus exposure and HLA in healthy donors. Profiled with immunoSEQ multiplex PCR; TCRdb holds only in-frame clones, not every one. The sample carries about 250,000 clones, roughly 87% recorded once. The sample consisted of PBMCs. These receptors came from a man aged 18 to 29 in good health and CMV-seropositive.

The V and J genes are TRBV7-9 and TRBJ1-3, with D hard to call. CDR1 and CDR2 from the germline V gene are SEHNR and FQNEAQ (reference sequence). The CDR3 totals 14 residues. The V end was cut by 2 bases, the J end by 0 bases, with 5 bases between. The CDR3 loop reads CASSLRSSGNTIYF. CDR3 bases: TGTGCCAGCAGCTTACGGAGCTCTGGAAACACCATATATTTT.

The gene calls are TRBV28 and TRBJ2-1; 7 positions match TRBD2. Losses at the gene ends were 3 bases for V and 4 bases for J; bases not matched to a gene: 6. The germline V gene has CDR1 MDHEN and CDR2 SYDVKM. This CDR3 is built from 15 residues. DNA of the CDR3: TGTGCCAGCAGTTTTACCGGGACTAATTACAATGAGCAGTTCTTC. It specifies CASSFTGTNYNEQFF.

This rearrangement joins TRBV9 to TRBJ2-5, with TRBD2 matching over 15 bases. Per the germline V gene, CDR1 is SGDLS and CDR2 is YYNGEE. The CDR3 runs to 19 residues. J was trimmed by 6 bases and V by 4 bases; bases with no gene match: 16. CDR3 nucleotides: TGTGCCAGCAGCTTCGGACTAGCGGGAGGGCCGAGCTTCTTCCAGACCCAGTACTTC. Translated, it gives CASSFGLAGGPSFFQTQYF.

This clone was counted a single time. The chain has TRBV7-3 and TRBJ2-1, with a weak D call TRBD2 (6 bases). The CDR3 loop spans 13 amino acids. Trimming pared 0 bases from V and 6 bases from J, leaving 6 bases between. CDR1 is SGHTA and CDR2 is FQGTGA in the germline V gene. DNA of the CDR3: TGTGCCAGCAGCTTAACGGGGGGCAATGAGCAGTTCTTC. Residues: CASSLTGGNEQFF.

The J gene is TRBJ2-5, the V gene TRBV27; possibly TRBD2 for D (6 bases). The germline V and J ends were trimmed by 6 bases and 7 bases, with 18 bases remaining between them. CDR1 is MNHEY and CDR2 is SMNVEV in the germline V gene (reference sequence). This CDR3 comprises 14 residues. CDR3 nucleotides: TGTGCCAGCAGCCAAGGGCTAGCGCCCGGGACCCAGTACTTC. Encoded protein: CASSQGLAPGTQYF.

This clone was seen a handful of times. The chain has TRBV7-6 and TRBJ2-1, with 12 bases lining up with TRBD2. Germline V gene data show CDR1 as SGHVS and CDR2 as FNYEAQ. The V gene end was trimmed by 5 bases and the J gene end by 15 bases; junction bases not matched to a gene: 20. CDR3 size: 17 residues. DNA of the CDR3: TGTGCCAGCAGCCACCAAGGACTAGCGGGGAAGCCGCACATCCCGTTCTTC. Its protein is CASSHQGLAGKPHIPFF.

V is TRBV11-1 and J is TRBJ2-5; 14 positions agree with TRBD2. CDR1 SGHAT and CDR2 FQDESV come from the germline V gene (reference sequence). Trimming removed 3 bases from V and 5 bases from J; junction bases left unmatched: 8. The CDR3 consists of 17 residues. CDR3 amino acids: CASSLGLAGVGHETQYF. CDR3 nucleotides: TGTGCCAGCAGCTTGGGACTAGCGGGAGTGGGTCATGAGACCCAGTACTTC. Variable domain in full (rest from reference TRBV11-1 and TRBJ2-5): EAEVAQSPRYKITEKSQAVAFWCDPISGHATLYWYRQILGQGPELLVQFQDESVVDDSQLPKDRFSAERLKGVDSTLKIQPAELGDSAMYLCASSLGLAGVGHETQYFGPGTRLLVL.

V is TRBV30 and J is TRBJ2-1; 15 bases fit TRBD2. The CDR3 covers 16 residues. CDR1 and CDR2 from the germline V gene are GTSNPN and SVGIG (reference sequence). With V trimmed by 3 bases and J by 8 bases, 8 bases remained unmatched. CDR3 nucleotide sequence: TGTGCCTGGAGCCCCGGACTAGCGGGAGGGCCCGATGAGCAGTTCTTC. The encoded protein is CAWSPGLAGGPDEQFF.

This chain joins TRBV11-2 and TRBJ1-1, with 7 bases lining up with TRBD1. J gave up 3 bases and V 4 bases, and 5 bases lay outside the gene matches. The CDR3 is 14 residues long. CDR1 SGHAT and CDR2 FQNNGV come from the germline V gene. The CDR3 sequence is CASSSGQIHTEAFF. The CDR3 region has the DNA TGTGCCAGCAGCTCGGGACAGATCCACACTGAAGCTTTCTTT.

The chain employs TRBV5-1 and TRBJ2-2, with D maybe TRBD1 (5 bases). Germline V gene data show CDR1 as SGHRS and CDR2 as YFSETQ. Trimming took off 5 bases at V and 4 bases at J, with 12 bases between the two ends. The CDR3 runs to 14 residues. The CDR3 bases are TGCGCCAGCAGTACAGGCCCGGGCACCGGGGAGCTGTTTTTT. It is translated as CASSTGPGTGELFF.

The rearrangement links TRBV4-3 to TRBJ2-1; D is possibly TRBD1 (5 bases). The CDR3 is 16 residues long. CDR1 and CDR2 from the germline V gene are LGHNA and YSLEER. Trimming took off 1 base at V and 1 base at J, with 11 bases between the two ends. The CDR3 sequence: CASSQVAGISYNEQFF. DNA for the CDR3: TGCGCCAGCAGCCAAGTGGCAGGGATATCCTACAATGAGCAGTTCTTC.

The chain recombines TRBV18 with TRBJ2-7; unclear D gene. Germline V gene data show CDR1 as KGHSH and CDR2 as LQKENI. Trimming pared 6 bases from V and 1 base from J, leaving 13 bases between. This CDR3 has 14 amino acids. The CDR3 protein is CASSVGGKSYEQYF. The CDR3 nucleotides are TGTGCCAGCTCCGTGGGTGGGAAATCCTACGAGCAGTACTTC.

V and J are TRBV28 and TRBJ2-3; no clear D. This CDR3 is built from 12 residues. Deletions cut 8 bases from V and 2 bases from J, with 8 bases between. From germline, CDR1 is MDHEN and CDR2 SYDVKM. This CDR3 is CASGPITDTQYF. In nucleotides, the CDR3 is TGTGCCAGCGGGCCAATCACAGATACGCAGTATTTT. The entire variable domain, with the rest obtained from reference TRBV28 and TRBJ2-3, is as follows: DVKVTQSSRYLVKRTGEKVFLECVQDMDHENMFWYRQDPGLGLRLIYFSYDVKMKEKGDIPEGYSVSREKKERFSLILESASTNQTSMYLCASGPITDTQYFGPGTRLTVL.

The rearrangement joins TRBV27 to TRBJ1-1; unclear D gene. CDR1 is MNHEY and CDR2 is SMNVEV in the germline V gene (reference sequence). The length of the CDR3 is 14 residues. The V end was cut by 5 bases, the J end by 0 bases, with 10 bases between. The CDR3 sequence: CASSGPTLNTEAFF. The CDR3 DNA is TGTGCCAGCAGTGGACCGACCTTGAACACTGAAGCTTTCTTT.